Each of the 18 T cell receptor beta chains below was sequenced from the same sample in a study of identical twins. From the 5' RACE reads, TCRdb called clonotypes with MiXCR, one entry per CDR3 protein. In the table there are 240,000 or so distinct CDR3 sequences, about 10% of which are singletons. What was sequenced was memory T cells sorted from blood. Every receptor here comes from a man aged 50 to 59 in good health.

This clonotype has just a few counts. The chain combines TRBV15 with TRBJ2-7; maybe TRBD1 (6 bases). The CDR3 extends over 15 amino acids. Germline V gene sequence: CDR1 LNHNV, CDR2 YYDKDF (reference sequence). Trimming pared 0 bases from V and 4 bases from J, leaving 13 bases between. The CDR3 DNA is TGTGCCACCAGCAGAGACCTGGCAGGGGAATACGAGCAGTACTTC. Its translation: CATSRDLAGEYEQYF.

This clonotype was counted between two and nine times. The chain uses TRBV3-1 and TRBJ2-5; TRBD2 matches 7 bases. The CDR3 totals 15 residues. Germline V gene data show CDR1 as LGHDT and CDR2 as YNNKEL (reference sequence). V trimming: 1 base; J trimming: 1 base; junction bases outside the gene matches: 3. CDR3 sequence (DNA): TGTGCCAGCAGCCAAGTGGCGGGGGTCCAAGAGACCCAGTACTTC. This sequence encodes CASSQVAGVQETQYF.

This clonotype has only a few counts. This chain links TRBV20-1 with TRBJ2-7; 11 nucleotides align to TRBD2. The J segment lost 6 bases and the V segment lost 4 bases, leaving 8 bases of the junction unmatched. The V gene's germline CDR1 is DFQATT and CDR2 SNEGSKA (reference sequence). The CDR3 has 14 amino acids. For the CDR3, the DNA is TGCAGTGCTACCCAACTAGCGGGAGTTGGCGAGCAGTACTTC. It codes for CSATQLAGVGEQYF.

This clonotype appeared many times. The chain joins TRBV28 to TRBJ2-7, with 10 bases that match TRBD1. The CDR3 has 15 residues. Germline V lookup: CDR1 MDHEN, CDR2 SYDVKM. V lost 7 bases to trimming and J lost 3 bases; unmatched junction nucleotides: 9. CDR3 sequence: CASKRQGASFYEQYF. The CDR3 DNA is TGTGCCAGCAAGCGACAGGGGGCCTCGTTCTACGAGCAGTACTTC.

This clonotype has only a few counts. V usage is TRBV6-1 and J usage is TRBJ2-7, with D possibly being TRBD1 (6 bases). The CDR3 sequence is 14 residues long. Between the trimmed V and J ends, which lost 7 bases and 6 bases, there was a span of 19 bases. Germline V gives CDR1 MNHNS, CDR2 SASEGT. The DNA for the CDR3 is TGTGCCAGCAACTATCGGGGTCAGGGGAGCGAGCAGTACTTC. Translated, it gives CASNYRGQGSEQYF.

Many counts were recorded for this clonotype. In nucleotides, the CDR3 is TGCGCCAGCAGCTTGTCTGGGGCGGGTATGAGCTCCTACGAGCAGTACTTC. Translation: CASSLSGAGMSSYEQYF. The V call is TRBV5-1, the J call TRBJ2-7; D may match TRBD1 or TRBD2 (5 bases each). Trimming pared 1 base from V and 0 bases from J, leaving 17 bases between. Germline CDR1 is SGHRS and CDR2 is YFSETQ. The CDR3 length is 17 residues.

Many counts were recorded for this clonotype. The rearrangement uses TRBV4-3 and TRBJ1-5; D is possibly TRBD1 (6 bases). CDR3 size: 15 residues. V was trimmed by 1 base and J by 0 bases, leaving 7 bases between them. Germline-derived CDR1 and CDR2 are LGHNA and YSLEER. CDR3 DNA sequence: TGCGCCAGCAGCCAAGGGACAGCTAGCAATCAGCCCCAGCATTTT. Translating it yields CASSQGTASNQPQHF.

This clonotype has a count of ten or more. The rearrangement joins TRBV11-2 to TRBJ1-2; no reliable D call. The CDR3 runs to 15 residues. Per germline, CDR1 SGHAT and CDR2 FQNNGV. Deletions cut 5 bases from V and 0 bases from J, with 13 bases between. This chain's CDR3 is CASSRADVPNYGYTF. Written as DNA, the CDR3 is TGTGCCAGCAGCAGAGCGGACGTCCCTAACTATGGCTACACCTTC.

The chain has TRBV4-2 and TRBJ2-6; D is unresolved. Per the germline V gene, CDR1 is LGHNA and CDR2 is YNFKEQ. V was cut by 0 bases and J by 1 base, with 7 bases left in between. There are 16 residues in the CDR3. CDR3 sequence (DNA): TGTGCCAGCAGCCAAGATTTGAGTTCTGGGGCCAACGTCCTGACTTTC. Translation: CASSQDLSSGANVLTF.

This clonotype was observed many times. CDR3 bases: TGCAGTGCTGGCACTAGCGGAGGTGGGCCAGATACGCAGTATTTT. Its translation is CSAGTSGGGPDTQYF. The V call is TRBV20-1, the J call TRBJ2-3; 8 bases line up with TRBD2. CDR3 length: 15 residues. Losses at the gene ends were 5 bases for V and 4 bases for J; bases not matched to a gene: 11. CDR1 and CDR2 (germline): DFQATT, SNEGSKA (reference sequence).

The chain has TRBV7-9 and TRBJ1-2; D is undetermined. CDR1 and CDR2 (germline): SEHNR, FQNEAQ (reference sequence). The CDR3 sequence is 15 residues long. Trimming pared 6 bases from V and 2 bases from J, leaving 16 bases between. Written as DNA, the CDR3 is TGTGCCAGCAGGTTTCCCGAAGCTGGGAACTATGGCTACACCTTC. Residues: CASRFPEAGNYGYTF.

The gene calls are TRBV4-2 and TRBJ1-1; D unclear. CDR3 size: 14 residues. Germline CDR1 reads LGHNA; CDR2 reads YNFKEQ. V gave up 1 base and J gave up 1 base, with 7 bases separating them. CDR3 bases: TGTGCCAGCAGCCAAGGTCCGGCGAACACTGAAGCTTTCTTT. Amino acids: CASSQGPANTEAFF.

This chain joins TRBV4-1 and TRBJ1-6; D ambiguous. CDR1 and CDR2 from the germline V gene are MGHRA and YSYEKL. This CDR3 contains 15 residues. V dropped 0 bases and J dropped 9 bases, with 12 bases sitting between them. The CDR3 nucleotides read TGCGCCAGCAGCCAAGAGGACCACGAAAGTTCACCCCTCCACTTT. The encoded protein is CASSQEDHESSPLHF.

This clonotype appeared a few times. The rearrangement links TRBV7-2 to TRBJ2-5, with 7 bases lining up with TRBD2. V trimming: 1 base; J trimming: 7 bases; junction bases outside the gene matches: 6. CDR3 length: 14 amino acids. Germline values: CDR1 SGHTA, CDR2 FQGNSA. In nucleotides, the CDR3 is TGTGCCAGCAGCTTAGTTGGGGGGGAGGGGACCCAGTACTTC. This sequence encodes CASSLVGGEGTQYF.

The table lists this clonotype with many counts. V is TRBV7-2 and J is TRBJ1-4; D is unclear. Germline CDR1 reads SGHTA; CDR2 reads FQGNSA. The CDR3 is 14 amino acids. V was pared by 2 bases and J by 7 bases, with 11 bases between. CDR3 residues: CASSLTGVGEKLFF. As DNA, the CDR3 is TGTGCCAGCAGCTTAACGGGTGTGGGTGAAAAACTGTTTTTT.

This clonotype has only a few counts. The genes are TRBV20-1 and TRBJ2-7; TRBD1 aligns across 8 bases. The germline V gene encodes CDR1 DFQATT and CDR2 SNEGSKA (reference sequence). The V and J ends lost 6 bases and 5 bases, in that order; junction bases with no gene match: 12. The CDR3 runs 14 residues. CDR3 bases: TGCAGTGCCCGGACAGGGAACAGCCTCGACGAGCAGTACTTC. Amino acid sequence: CSARTGNSLDEQYF.

The table lists this clonotype with many counts. This chain connects TRBV28 to TRBJ1-5; possibly TRBD1 for D (6 bases). The V gene's germline CDR1 is MDHEN and CDR2 SYDVKM. CDR3 length: 14 residues. Trimming pared 3 bases from V and 2 bases from J, leaving 8 bases between. CDR3 bases: TGTGCCAGCAGTTTGGGGGCCCGCAATCAGCCCCAGCATTTT. This codes for CASSLGARNQPQHF.

The table lists this clonotype with many counts. This chain uses TRBV3-1 with TRBJ2-1, with TRBD2 as a possible D gene (5 bases). Trimming shortened V by 4 bases and J by 8 bases, and 12 bases separated the two germline ends. CDR1 is LGHDT, CDR2 YNNKEL, per germline (reference sequence). CDR3 size: 13 residues. The CDR3 sequence: CASSLYDGDEQFF. CDR3 DNA: TGTGCCAGCAGCCTATACGACGGGGATGAGCAGTTCTTC.